This T cell receptor (beta chain) was identified in a study of regulatory T cells in long-lasting Graves disease. The study's findings and limits: Thyroid tissue was not sampled; only peripheral blood was. Newly diagnosed patients shared about 950 public clonotypes; persistent patients shared approximately 2,900.

This clonotype has more than one count but fewer than ten. Its target is not known. The time point is: newly diagnosed GD, antithyroid drugs for less than 3 months. From RNA extracted from PBMCs, the TCR library was made. The CDR3 is 15 residues long. Trimming pared 3 bases from V and 7 bases from J, leaving 19 bases between. In germline, CDR1 is SGDLS, CDR2 YYNGEE. Library construction for TCR beta used iRepertoire HTBI primers and Arm-PCR of CDR3 regions. TCRdb itself ran the multiplex PCR reads through MiXCR, one entry per CDR3 protein. The data hold about 320,000 distinct CDR3 sequences, with approximately 20% observed a single time.

This TCR was recovered from a female donor with Graves disease. Source: peripheral blood mononuclear cells (PBMCs), taken at new diagnosis, from a patient treated with antithyroid drugs. The chain couples TRBV9 to TRBJ2-5; D might be TRBD1 or TRBD2, each matching 5 bases. In nucleotides, the CDR3 is TGTGCCAGCAGCGAGGGGACCCGTACCATGGGGACCCAGTACTTC. The encoded protein is CASSEGTRTMGTQYF.